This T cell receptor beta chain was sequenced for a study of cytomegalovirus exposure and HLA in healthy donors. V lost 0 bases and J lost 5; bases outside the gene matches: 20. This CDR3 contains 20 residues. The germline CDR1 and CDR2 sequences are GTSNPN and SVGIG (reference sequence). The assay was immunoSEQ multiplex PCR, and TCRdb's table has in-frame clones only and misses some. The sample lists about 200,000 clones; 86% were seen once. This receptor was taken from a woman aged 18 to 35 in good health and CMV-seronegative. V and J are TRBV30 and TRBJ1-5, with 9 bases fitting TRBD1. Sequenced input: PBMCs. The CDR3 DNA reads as TGTGCCTGGAGTGTATCCCCTTTTACGGCAAGAAGGGACAGGGATCAGCCCCAGCATTTT. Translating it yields CAWSVSPFTARRDRDQPQHF.